This record looks at one TCR beta chain sequence and its context. These data come from a study of blood T cell repertoires in COVID-19. CDR3 length: 13 amino acids. Germline loops: CDR1 LNHDA, CDR2 SQIVND (reference sequence). V was clipped by 6 bases and J by 7 bases, with 13 bases between them. Measured with immunoSEQ multiplex PCR; TCRdb has only the in-frame clones, and not every one. The table lists 80,000 to 100,000 clones, 90% of them singletons. The clonotype originates from a man aged 55 to 69 with acute or convalescent COVID-19. V and J are TRBV19 and TRBJ1-5, with unresolved D. Material for sequencing was peripheral blood. The CDR3 nucleotides are TGTGCCAGTAGCATGCCGACCGGGCAGCCCCAGCATTTT. It translates to CASSMPTGQPQHF. The full variable domain, with the rest looked up from reference TRBV19 and TRBJ1-5, is DGGITQSPKYLFRKEGQNVTLSCEQNLNHDAMYWYRQDPGQGLRLIYYSQIVNDFQKGDIAEGYSVSREKKESFPLTVTSAQKNPTAFYLCASSMPTGQPQHFGDGTRLSIL.